Here is one T cell receptor (beta chain) with its context. Its antigen remains unknown. This sample's time point: new active TB diagnosis, blood taken before or within 7 days of starting treatment. This specimen belongs to a study of T cells in tuberculosis. As for the study in general: IGRA-negative adolescents, IGRA-positive adolescents with latent tuberculosis and adults with active tuberculosis formed this South African cohort.

Study outcomes and limitations: Cases with active tuberculosis were adults, while controls were adolescents.

Germline V gives CDR1 SGHVS, CDR2 FQNEAQ. V was clipped by 2 bases and J by 6 bases, with 14 bases between them. The CDR3 extends over 15 amino acids. Method: immunoSEQ multiplex PCR; TCRdb's copy keeps in-frame clones and lacks some. The table includes thousands of clones, approximately 97% detected once. Material: PBMCs, obtained at tuberculosis diagnosis. The TCR originated in an adult with tuberculosis. The chain employs TRBV7-8 and TRBJ1-5; TRBD1 is a possible D gene (5 bases). CDR3 coding DNA: TGTGCCAGCAGCTTATTAGGAGGGGATGCTCAGCCCCAGCATTTT. Translation gives CASSLLGGDAQPQHF.